This is a list of T cell receptor beta chains from one sample in a study of OX40 agonist ivuxolimab in advanced cancers. Sequencing was performed with immunoSEQ multiplex PCR; in TCRdb, only in-frame clones are kept and a portion is missing. The sample includes almost 50,000 clones, roughly nine tenths of them seen just once. The material was CD4+ or CD8+ T cells sorted from blood, obtained in a trial of the OX40 agonist ivuxolimab. The receptors were sampled from an adult with an advanced solid tumor such as melanoma, head and neck, liver or kidney cancer. The CDR3 runs from the conserved cysteine through the conserved F or W. Each record gives: CDR3 protein, CDR3 DNA, V gene, J gene, clone size, D gene. D genes are given only for firm matches. Only part of the rows carry a size: once, few, many, or a class if the clone is expanded.

CSSMGGPSGNTIYF,TGCAGCTCCATGGGGGGACCCTCTGGAAACACCATATATTTT,TRBV29-1,TRBJ1-3,NA,NA
CASSSSDRGSDTQYF,TGTGCCAGCAGCTCTTCCGACAGGGGATCAGATACGCAGTATTTT,TRBV7-9,TRBJ2-3,NA,TRBD1
CASRETDGAFF,TGTGCCAGCAGGGAGACAGATGGAGCTTTCTTT,TRBV6-7,TRBJ1-1,NA,NA
CASSQDPRWGYF,TGCGCCAGCAGCCAAGATCCGAGATGGGGGTACTTC,TRBV4-1,TRBJ2-7,NA,NA
CASSPGLAQDTQYF,TGTGCCAGCAGCCCCGGACTAGCGCAGGATACGCAGTATTTT,TRBV7-9,TRBJ2-3,NA,TRBD2
CASSDQGTGKYEQYF,TGTGCCAGTAGTGACCAGGGGACAGGGAAGTACGAGCAGTACTTC,TRBV19,TRBJ2-7,once,TRBD1
CASSYTRGGDQPQHF,TGCGCCAGCAGCTATACCAGGGGAGGCGATCAGCCCCAGCATTTT,TRBV4-3,TRBJ1-5,NA,NA
CASSPGASGSYNEQFF,TGTGCCAGCAGCCCGGGGGCAAGTGGGAGTTACAATGAGCAGTTCTTC,TRBV11-1,TRBJ2-1,NA,NA
CASSNSYGYTF,TGTGCCAGCAGTAACAGCTATGGCTACACCTTC,TRBV2,TRBJ1-2,NA,NA
CASTLGQGLPYNEQFF,TGTGCCAGCACCTTGGGCCAGGGACTGCCCTACAATGAGCAGTTCTTC,TRBV7-4,TRBJ2-1,once,NA
CASSLGLYGSPLHF,TGTGCCAGCAGCTTAGGCCTGTATGGATCACCCCTCCACTTT,TRBV7-3,TRBJ1-6,NA,NA
CASSRTSGRSYEQYF,TGTGCCAGCAGTCGGACTAGCGGGAGGTCCTACGAGCAGTACTTC,TRBV6-5,TRBJ2-7,NA,TRBD2
CASSLQVLNYEQYF,TGTGCCAGCAGCCTCCAAGTTCTAAACTACGAGCAGTACTTC,TRBV7-8,TRBJ2-7,NA,NA
CASSSTGSSYNEQFF,TGTGCCAGCAGCTCCACAGGGAGCTCCTACAATGAGCAGTTCTTC,TRBV7-8,TRBJ2-1,NA,NA
CASSLVGNTIYF,TGTGCCAGCAGCTTAGTTGGAAACACCATATATTTT,TRBV13,TRBJ1-3,NA,NA
CATLPSGRLLETQYF,TGTGCCACCCTTCCTAGCGGGAGGCTCCTAGAGACCCAGTACTTC,TRBV6-1,TRBJ2-5,NA,TRBD2
CASSLSSGSGTGSDYTF,TGTGCCAGCAGCCTTTCTTCCGGATCCGGGACAGGGTCGGACTACACCTTC,TRBV5-8,TRBJ1-2,NA,TRBD1
CASSQGLAGYLYEQYF,TGTGCCAGCAGCCAAGGACTAGCGGGCTACCTCTACGAGCAGTACTTC,TRBV4-2,TRBJ2-7,NA,TRBD2
CASSFGQLDSYEQYF,TGCGCCAGCAGCTTTGGACAACTAGACTCCTACGAGCAGTACTTC,TRBV5-1,TRBJ2-7,NA,NA
CASSRQWDNEQFF,TGTGCCAGCAGCCGACAATGGGACAATGAGCAGTTCTTC,TRBV6-4,TRBJ2-1,once,NA
CASSRTGQGSYEQYF,TGCGCCAGCAGCCGAACAGGACAGGGGTCCTACGAGCAGTACTTC,TRBV4-1,TRBJ2-7,NA,TRBD1
CASSEYRGGVETQYF,TGTGCCAGCAGTGAATACAGGGGAGGGGTAGAGACCCAGTACTTC,TRBV25-1,TRBJ2-5,NA,NA
CASSQFLAQGHFPSGANVLTF,TGTGCCAGCAGCCAATTCCTCGCGCAGGGGCACTTCCCCTCTGGGGCCAACGTCCTGACTTTC,TRBV16,TRBJ2-6,NA,NA
CASSPRLAGATIEQFF,TGTGCCAGCAGCCCAAGACTAGCGGGAGCCACAATTGAGCAGTTCTTC,TRBV7-8,TRBJ2-1,NA,TRBD2
CASSVNGESQETQYF,TGTGCCAGCAGCGTAAACGGGGAGTCCCAAGAGACCCAGTACTTC,TRBV9,TRBJ2-5,NA,NA
CAWSVGRTGQETQYF,TGTGCCTGGAGTGTGGGGCGGACAGGACAAGAGACCCAGTACTTC,TRBV30,TRBJ2-5,once,TRBD1